The 30 T cell receptor beta chains given below trace back to one sample, sequenced in a study of T cell changes during pregnancy in multiple sclerosis. Generated by immunoSEQ multiplex PCR, the TCRdb table keeps only in-frame clones and is missing some. The sample holds 20,000 to 25,000 clones, approximately 90% seen once. The starting material was CD4+ T cells from peripheral blood mononuclear cells, obtained in the third trimester of pregnancy. These receptors came from a female donor with multiple sclerosis, enrolled in a pregnancy study.

Here the CDR3 reads CSVEGGRGITEAFF. In DNA form, the CDR3 reads TGCAGCGTTGAAGGCGGTAGAGGGATCACTGAAGCTTTCTTT. The chain is built from TRBV29-1 and TRBJ1-1; D is unresolved. Looked up from germline, CDR1 is SQVTM and CDR2 is ANQGSEA. This CDR3 region has 14 residues. The V and J ends lost 1 base and 4 bases respectively, with 13 bases between them.

This chain connects TRBV7-9 to TRBJ2-7; TRBD2 agrees at 8 bases. CDR1 SEHNR and CDR2 FQNEAQ come from the germline V gene (reference sequence). V dropped 1 base and J dropped 2; count of bases not matched to a gene: 7. This CDR3 is built from 16 residues. The CDR3 is CASSLGFSGAPYEQYF. CDR3 DNA: TGTGCCAGCAGCTTAGGTTTTAGCGGGGCCCCCTACGAGCAGTACTTC. The full variable domain, rest sourced from reference TRBV7-9 and TRBJ2-7, is DTGVSQNPRHKITKRGQNVTFRCDPISEHNRLYWYRQTLGQGPEFLTYFQNEAQLEKSRLLSDRFSAERPKGSFSTLEIQRTEQGDSAMYLCASSLGFSGAPYEQYFGPGTRLTVT.

The CDR3: CASSLDAEGLRQGAQYF. The CDR3 DNA sequence: TGTGCCAGCAGCTTAGATGCGGAGGGACTAAGACAAGGGGCCCAGTACTTC. J is TRBJ2-5 and V is TRBV7-2; 7 positions agree with TRBD2. The CDR3 is 17 residues long. In germline, CDR1 is SGHTA, CDR2 FQGNSA. V lost 1 base and J lost 9; bases outside the gene matches: 17.

The chain has TRBV9 and TRBJ1-1; possible D gene TRBD1, 6 bases. There are 15 residues in the CDR3. Germline-derived CDR1 and CDR2 are SGDLS and YYNGEE. V was trimmed by 0 bases and J by 6 bases, leaving 15 bases between them. The CDR3 DNA reads TGTGCCAGCAGCGTAGTGTCACAGGGTCGGTCTGAAGCTTTCTTT. Amino acid sequence: CASSVVSQGRSEAFF.

This clone has just one count. The chain joins TRBV27 to TRBJ2-7; 8 bases are a match to TRBD2. Trimming at V came to 6 bases and at J to 1 base, leaving 5 bases not matched to a gene. CDR1 is MNHEY and CDR2 is SMNVEV in the germline V gene (reference sequence). The CDR3 sequence is 14 residues long. The CDR3 loop is CASRASGFSYEQYF. In DNA, the CDR3 is TGTGCCAGCAGGGCTAGCGGGTTTTCCTACGAGCAGTACTTC.

This clone has just one count. The chain couples TRBV7-8 to TRBJ2-1; D call uncertain. CDR1 is SGHVS and CDR2 is FQNEAQ in the germline V gene. The V end lost 4 bases, the J end lost 0 bases, and 16 bases lay between the germline ends. The length of the CDR3 is 17 residues. The chain's CDR3 is CASSSGSAGFSYNEQFF. In DNA form, the CDR3 reads TGTGCCAGCAGCTCTGGGTCCGCCGGGTTCTCCTACAATGAGCAGTTCTTC. Looking up the rest from reference TRBV7-8 and TRBJ2-1 gives the full variable domain: GAGVSQSPRYKVAKRGQDVALRCDPISGHVSLFWYQQALGQGPEFLTYFQNEAQLDKSGLPSDRFFAERPEGSVSTLKIQRTQQEDSAVYLCASSSGSAGFSYNEQFFGPGTRLTVL.

This chain connects TRBV4-2 to TRBJ1-3; D remains ambiguous. Trimming removed 4 bases from V and 1 base from J, with 11 bases in between. Germline lookup yields CDR1 LGHNA and CDR2 YNFKEQ. This CDR3 region has 15 residues. The CDR3 coding sequence is TGTGCCAGCAGCCCCTCTCCCGGTTCTGGAAACACCATATATTTT. It is translated as CASSPSPGSGNTIYF.

The chain links TRBV28 to TRBJ1-4; D possibly corresponds to TRBD1 (6 bases). Per germline, CDR1 MDHEN and CDR2 SYDVKM. This CDR3 region has 15 residues. The V end was cut by 5 bases, the J end by 5 bases, with 15 bases between. The CDR3 nucleotides are TGTGCCAGCAGTATTCCCGAGGGGGGGAATGAAAAACTGTTTTTT. Amino acid sequence: CASSIPEGGNEKLFF. The full variable domain, with the rest looked up from reference TRBV28 and TRBJ1-4, is DVKVTQSSRYLVKRTGEKVFLECVQDMDHENMFWYRQDPGLGLRLIYFSYDVKMKEKGDIPEGYSVSREKKERFSLILESASTNQTSMYLCASSIPEGGNEKLFFGSGTQLSVL.

This clone was recorded a few times. This chain connects TRBV29-1 to TRBJ1-1, with D possibly matching TRBD1 (6 bases). This CDR3 has 11 residues. Germline values: CDR1 SQVTM, CDR2 ANQGSEA. The V and J ends lost 7 bases and 7 bases respectively, with 13 bases between them. CDR3 DNA sequence: TGCAGCGCCGCGTCACAGGGTGAAGCTTTCTTT. This sequence encodes CSAASQGEAFF. The full variable domain, its missing parts supplied by reference TRBV29-1 and TRBJ1-1, is SAVISQKPSRDICQRGTSLTIQCQVDSQVTMMFWYRQQPGQSLTLIATANQGSEATYESGFVIDKFPISRPNLTFSTLTVSNMSPEDSSIYLCSAASQGEAFFGQGTRLTVV.

The chain has TRBV7-2 and TRBJ2-7, with 7 bases fitting TRBD1. The CDR3 loop spans 14 amino acids. CDR1 is SGHTA, CDR2 FQGNSA, per germline. V lost 3 bases, J lost 2 bases, and 4 bases stayed unmatched. The CDR3: CASSLMTGTYEQYF. CDR3 DNA: TGTGCCAGCAGCTTGATGACAGGGACCTACGAGCAGTACTTC.

The chain uses TRBV11-2 and TRBJ2-5, with a weak D call TRBD2 (6 bases). V dropped 0 bases and J dropped 1 base, with 12 bases sitting between them. This CDR3 has 16 amino acids. Germline V lookup: CDR1 SGHAT, CDR2 FQNNGV. In DNA form, the CDR3 reads TGTGCCAGCAGCTTAGATGTCGGAGGGGTCCAAGAGACCCAGTACTTC. Translation gives CASSLDVGGVQETQYF.

DNA of the CDR3: TGTGCCAGCCAACCGGGACAGAGCTCCTACGAGCAGTACTTC. Residues: CASQPGQSSYEQYF. The V gene is TRBV27, the J gene TRBJ2-7; 7 bases line up with TRBD1. CDR1 and CDR2 (germline): MNHEY, SMNVEV (reference sequence). With V trimmed by 8 bases and J by 0 bases, 7 bases remained unmatched. The CDR3 is 14 residues long.

The chain joins TRBV9 to TRBJ1-6; D may be TRBD1 (6 bases). V lost 0 bases and J 7 bases, leaving 11 bases between the germline ends. CDR3 size: 15 residues. Germline CDR1 and CDR2: SGDLS and YYNGEE. CDR3 nucleotides: TGTGCCAGCAGCGTAGAAGGGGGACCGAATTCACCCCTCCACTTT. Its translation is CASSVEGGPNSPLHF.

V is TRBV30 and J is TRBJ1-4; 10 bases align to TRBD1. Germline V gene lookup returns CDR1 GTSNPN and CDR2 SVGIG (reference sequence). V shed 8 bases, J shed 5 bases, and the junction held 11 bases outside the gene matches. This CDR3 has 15 residues. CDR3 loop: CAGENPGQGNEKLFF. DNA for the CDR3: TGTGCCGGAGAAAATCCGGGACAGGGGAATGAAAAACTGTTTTTT.

This rearrangement joins TRBV10-1 to TRBJ1-6, with 9 bases identical to TRBD1. The V gene end was trimmed by 6 bases and the J gene end by 10 bases; junction bases not matched to a gene: 7. Germline lookup yields CDR1 WNHNN and CDR2 SYGVQD (reference sequence). This CDR3 is built from 14 residues. The DNA for the CDR3 is TGCGCCAGCAGGAGTCTGGGACAGGGATCACCCCTCCACTTT. Translation gives CASRSLGQGSPLHF.

The chain carries TRBV7-2 and TRBJ1-6; 10 nucleotides align to TRBD1. Germline CDR1 is SGHTA and CDR2 is FQGNSA. Trimming at V came to 3 bases and at J to 9 bases, leaving 11 bases not matched to a gene. CDR3 size: 17 residues. The CDR3 DNA reads TGTGCCAGCAGCTTTAGCCGATCGACAGGGGGCGGTTCACCCCTCCACTTT. Protein: CASSFSRSTGGGSPLHF.

The gene calls are TRBV5-3 and TRBJ2-7; possibly TRBD1 for D (5 bases). TRBV5-3 is reported as an ORF; its role is uncertain. Trimming pared 10 bases from V and 4 bases from J, leaving 9 bases between. The CDR3 totals 10 residues. The CDR3 bases are TGTGCCCCGACAGTATACGAGCAGTACTTC. Translating it yields CAPTVYEQYF.

CDR3 region: CASSPDRSYGYTF. The DNA of the CDR3 is TGTGCCAGTAGCCCGGACAGGTCCTATGGCTACACCTTC. V and J are TRBV19 and TRBJ1-2; TRBD1 agrees at 7 bases. V was pared by 6 bases and J by 4 bases, with 5 bases of the junction left unmatched. CDR1 and CDR2 from the germline V gene are LNHDA and SQIVND (reference sequence). CDR3 length: 13 amino acids.

V and J are TRBV6-5 and TRBJ1-1; D remains unclear. Germline CDR1 is MNHEY and CDR2 is SVGAGI. The germline V and J ends were trimmed by 6 bases and 2 bases, with 16 bases remaining between them. The CDR3 is 15 amino acids. CDR3 DNA: TGTGCCAGCAGCCTTCGGGAGGGCCGAAACACTGAAGCTTTCTTT. This translates into CASSLREGRNTEAFF.

This chain links TRBV6-6 with TRBJ2-1; D is perhaps TRBD1 (7 bases). V lost 6 bases and J 4 bases, leaving 19 bases between the germline ends. Germline values: CDR1 MNHNY, CDR2 SVGAGI (reference sequence). CDR3 length: 16 amino acids. CDR3: CASSPGGQRGYNEQFF. The CDR3 DNA sequence: TGTGCCAGCAGCCCCGGGGGACAGCGAGGGTACAATGAGCAGTTCTTC.

V is TRBV5-6 and J is TRBJ2-5, with D perhaps matching TRBD2 (5 bases). This CDR3 contains 12 residues. Germline CDR1 and CDR2: SGHDT and YYEEEE. V was cut by 2 bases and J by 4 bases, with 6 bases left in between. The CDR3 DNA reads as TGTGCCAGCAGCTTACGGGGAGAGACCCAGTACTTC. As protein: CASSLRGETQYF.

The rearrangement uses TRBV2 and TRBJ2-7, with TRBD1 identical over 10 bases. The CDR3 consists of 12 residues. Germline V lookup: CDR1 SNHLY, CDR2 FYNNEI. Germline trimming cut 6 bases from V and 6 bases from J; bases unmatched to any gene: 2. The CDR3 DNA sequence: TGTGCCAGCAGCAGGGACAGGGGCGAGCAGTACTTC. This codes for CASSRDRGEQYF.

The rearrangement joins TRBV9 to TRBJ1-1; D gene uncertain. Trimming shortened V by 4 bases and J by 2 bases, and 9 bases separated the two germline ends. The CDR3 has 13 residues. Germline V lookup: CDR1 SGDLS, CDR2 YYNGEE. For the CDR3, the DNA is TGTGCCAGCAGCTTATCTGTTAACACTGAAGCTTTCTTT. As protein: CASSLSVNTEAFF.

CDR3 bases: TGTGCCAGCAGCCGCCCCGGACAGGGGGAAGGCGGGGAGCTGTTTTTT. It codes for CASSRPGQGEGGELFF. This chain links TRBV5-4 with TRBJ2-2; 10 bases line up with TRBD1. The V gene end was trimmed by 4 bases and the J gene end by 7 bases; junction bases not matched to a gene: 10. The CDR3 spans 16 residues. CDR1 is SGHNT, CDR2 YYREEE, per germline (reference sequence).

The chain carries TRBV10-3 and TRBJ1-2; D gene uncertain. V was pared by 2 bases and J by 10 bases, with 11 bases between. Germline CDR1 ENHRY, CDR2 SYGVKD. The CDR3 consists of 12 residues. CDR3 sequence reads: CAISEADQVYTF. CDR3 nucleotides: TGTGCCATCAGTGAGGCTGATCAGGTCTACACCTTC.

The chain carries TRBV28 and TRBJ2-5; 7 nucleotides align to TRBD1. V trimming: 4 bases; J trimming: 8 bases; junction bases outside the gene matches: 13. Germline V gene lookup returns CDR1 MDHEN and CDR2 SYDVKM. CDR3 size: 15 residues. For the CDR3, the DNA is TGTGCCAGCAGTTCCGGAGTAGGGGGCTCAGGAACCCAGTACTTC. This sequence encodes CASSSGVGGSGTQYF.

This rearrangement joins TRBV28 to TRBJ1-4, with D tentatively TRBD1 (5 bases). This CDR3 comprises 15 residues. Trimming stripped 11 bases from V and 8 bases from J, with 24 bases between. The germline CDR1 and CDR2 sequences are MDHEN and SYDVKM. CDR3 residues: CAVRPGPSGEEKLFF. The DNA for the CDR3 is TGTGCCGTCCGCCCGGGACCCTCGGGGGAAGAAAAACTGTTTTTT.

The chain is built from TRBV5-1 and TRBJ1-2, with TRBD1 matching 8 bases. This CDR3 has 15 amino acids. Germline assignment: CDR1 SGHRS and CDR2 YFSETQ. V trimming: 1 base; J trimming: 3 bases; junction bases outside the gene matches: 5. The CDR3 is CASSLYRGDDYGYTF. The CDR3, as DNA: TGCGCCAGCAGCTTGTACAGGGGGGACGACTATGGCTACACCTTC.

V gene TRBV29-1 combines with J gene TRBJ1-2; 11 bases agree with TRBD1. The CDR3 loop spans 15 amino acids. Germline assignment: CDR1 SQVTM and CDR2 ANQGSEA. Trimming took 6 bases from V and 5 from J; bases not matched to a gene: 11. The CDR3 bases are TGCAGCGTCGGAGGACAGGGGGCTTTAGGGTATGGCTACACCTTC. It specifies CSVGGQGALGYGYTF.

In DNA form, the CDR3 reads TGCGCCAGCAGCCAAGATCCCAGGCGGGGGCTCGACTATGGCTACACCTTC. Its protein is CASSQDPRRGLDYGYTF. The V and J genes are TRBV4-3 and TRBJ1-2; a possible D gene is TRBD1 (6 bases). Trimming pared 0 bases from V and 3 bases from J, leaving 17 bases between. Germline V gene sequence: CDR1 LGHNA, CDR2 YSLEER. The CDR3 runs 17 residues.